Included here is one T cell receptor beta chain sequence, with context. TCRdb's table, derived via immunoSEQ multiplex PCR, lists solely in-frame clones and lacks some. This sample carries tens of thousands of clones, around 94% of them seen once, and the ten largest clones take 20% to 30%. The sample belongs to a study of control samples from healthy donors and cancer patients. V lost 4 bases and J lost 4; bases outside the gene matches: 10. The germline CDR1 and CDR2 sequences are SQVTM and ANQGSEA. The CDR3 runs 16 residues. The sequenced material came from blood. The clonotype was recovered from a man in his fifties or sixties in good health. The V call is TRBV29-1, the J call TRBJ1-4; 9 nucleotides agree with TRBD1. CDR3 sequence reads: CSVGSFPGQGNEKLFF. CDR3 nucleotide sequence: TGCAGCGTTGGCTCTTTCCCGGGACAGGGTAATGAAAAACTGTTTTTT.